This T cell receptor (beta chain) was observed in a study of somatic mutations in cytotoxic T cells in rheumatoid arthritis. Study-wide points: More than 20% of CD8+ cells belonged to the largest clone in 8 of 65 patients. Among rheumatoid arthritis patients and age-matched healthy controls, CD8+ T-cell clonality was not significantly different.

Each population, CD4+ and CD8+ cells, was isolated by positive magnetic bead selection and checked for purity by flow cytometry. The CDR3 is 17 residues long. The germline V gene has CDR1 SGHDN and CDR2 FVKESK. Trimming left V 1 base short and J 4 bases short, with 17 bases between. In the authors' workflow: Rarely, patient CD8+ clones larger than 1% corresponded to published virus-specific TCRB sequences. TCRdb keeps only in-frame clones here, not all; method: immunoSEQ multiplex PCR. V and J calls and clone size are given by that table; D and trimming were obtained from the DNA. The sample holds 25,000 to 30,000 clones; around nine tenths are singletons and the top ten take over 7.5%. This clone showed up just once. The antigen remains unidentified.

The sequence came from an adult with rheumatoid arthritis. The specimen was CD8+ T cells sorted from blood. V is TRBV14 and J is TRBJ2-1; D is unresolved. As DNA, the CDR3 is TGTGCCAGCAGCCAAGTCCTACCCTTAGGGTTTTACAATGAGCAGTTCTTC. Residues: CASSQVLPLGFYNEQFF.